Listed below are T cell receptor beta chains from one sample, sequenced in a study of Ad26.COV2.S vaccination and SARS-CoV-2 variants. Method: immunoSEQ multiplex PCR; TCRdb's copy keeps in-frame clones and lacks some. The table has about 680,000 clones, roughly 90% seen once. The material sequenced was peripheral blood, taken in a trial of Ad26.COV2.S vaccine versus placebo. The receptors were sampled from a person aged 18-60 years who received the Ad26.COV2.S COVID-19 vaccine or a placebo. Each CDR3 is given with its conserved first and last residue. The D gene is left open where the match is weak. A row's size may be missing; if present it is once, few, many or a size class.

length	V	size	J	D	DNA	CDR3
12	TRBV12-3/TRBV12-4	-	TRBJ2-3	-	TGTGCCAGCAGCCCTTACACAGATACGCAGTATTTT	CASSPYTDTQYF
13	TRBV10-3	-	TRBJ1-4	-	TGTGCCACCGCGGGAGGGACTAATGAAAAACTGTTTTTT	CATAGGTNEKLFF
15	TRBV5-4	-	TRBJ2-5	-	TGTGCCAGCAGCCTCGCGGCCACAAGAGGGGAGACCCAGTACTTC	CASSLAATRGETQYF
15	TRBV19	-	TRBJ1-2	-	TGTGCCAGTCGTGTACCAGGTTGGATTAACTATGGCTACACCTTC	CASRVPGWINYGYTF
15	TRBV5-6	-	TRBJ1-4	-	TGTGCCAGCAGCTCCAACCGACAATTTAATGAAAAACTGTTTTTT	CASSSNRQFNEKLFF
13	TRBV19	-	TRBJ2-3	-	TGTGCCAGTAGCGGGACGAACACAGATACGCAGTATTTT	CASSGTNTDTQYF
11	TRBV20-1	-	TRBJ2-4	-	TGCAGTGCTACATCCCAAAACATTCAGTACTTC	CSATSQNIQYF
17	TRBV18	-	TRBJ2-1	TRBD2	TGTGCCAGCTCACCACCCTTGATAGCGGGGAACTACAATGAGCAGTTCTTC	CASSPPLIAGNYNEQFF
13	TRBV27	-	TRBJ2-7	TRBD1	TGTGCCAGCAGGCTGTCTAACAGGGGCGAGCAGTACTTC	CASRLSNRGEQYF
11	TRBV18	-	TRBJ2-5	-	TGTGCTACCAACACGGGGGAGACCCAGTACTTC	CATNTGETQYF
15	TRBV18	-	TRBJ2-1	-	TGTGCCAGCTCTCTAGGCTTACTAGCCAGCAATGAGCAGTTCTTC	CASSLGLLASNEQFF
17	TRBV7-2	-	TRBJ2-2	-	TGTGCCAGCAGCTTAAATTTTGCTGGAACGAACACCGGGGAGCTGTTTTTT	CASSLNFAGTNTGELFF
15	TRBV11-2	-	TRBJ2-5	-	TGTGCCAGCAGCGGGATCGGGCTGAAGCAAGAGACCCAGTACTTC	CASSGIGLKQETQYF
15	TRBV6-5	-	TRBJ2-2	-	TGTGCCAGCAGTTACATGGGGGCGGGCACCGGGGAGCTGTTTTTT	CASSYMGAGTGELFF
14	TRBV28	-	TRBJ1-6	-	TGTGCCAGCAATACTGCTGGGGGCGGATCACCCCTCCACTTT	CASNTAGGGSPLHF
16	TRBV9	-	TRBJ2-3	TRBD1	TGTGCCAGCAGCGTAACCACAGGGGCCGCCTTGGATACGCAGTATTTT	CASSVTTGAALDTQYF
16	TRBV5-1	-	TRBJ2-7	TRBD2	TGCGCCAGCAGCCCATCCGGGGCGGGAGGGGGCTACGAGCAGTACTTC	CASSPSGAGGGYEQYF
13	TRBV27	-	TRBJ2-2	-	TGTGCCAGCAGTTTATGGCACACCGGGGAGCTGTTTTTT	CASSLWHTGELFF
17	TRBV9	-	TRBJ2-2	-	TGTGCCAGCAGCCCAGGCTGGACAGCGGCGGGCACCGGGGAGCTGTTTTTT	CASSPGWTAAGTGELFF
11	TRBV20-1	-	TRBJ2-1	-	TGCAGTGCCCGACACCACAATGAGCAGTTCTTC	CSARHHNEQFF
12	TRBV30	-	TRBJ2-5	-	TGTGCCTGGAGTGAGGCGGGGGAGACCCAGTACTTC	CAWSEAGETQYF
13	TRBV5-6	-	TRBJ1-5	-	TGTGCCAGCAGCTTGGAACGAGATCAGCCCCAGCATTTT	CASSLERDQPQHF
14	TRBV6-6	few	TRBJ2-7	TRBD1	TGTGCCAGCAGTAACAGGGGTTCCCTCTGGGAGCAGTACTTC	CASSNRGSLWEQYF